This TCR beta chain was sequenced for a study of CD4 T cells in relation to SARS-CoV-2 and coronaviruses. The table came from immunoSEQ multiplex PCR; TCRdb's copy has only in-frame clones and leaves some out. The table has about 23,000 clones, 75% to 80% seen once; the top ten hold about 14%. Notes on this clone: What it binds is not known.

The unexposed donors gave CD4+ T cells in about 2010-2019, prior to COVID-19. The cells were cultured for over eight days before CD4+ T cells were isolated. This CDR3 contains 17 residues. The ends were cut back, 2 bases at V and 0 bases at J, with 14 bases in the middle. CDR1 and CDR2 (germline): LNHDA, SQIVND (reference sequence). Sequencing used CD4+ T cells from PBMCs, cultured in vitro. The sequence was collected from a human donor in good health. The chain has TRBV19 and TRBJ2-1, with D perhaps matching TRBD2 (5 bases). The CDR3 region is CASSISNMAGSYNEQFF. The CDR3 DNA follows: TGTGCCAGTAGTATATCGAACATGGCGGGCTCCTACAATGAGCAGTTCTTC. Full variable domain (outside the CDR3, taken from reference TRBV19 and TRBJ2-1): DGGITQSPKYLFRKEGQNVTLSCEQNLNHDAMYWYRQDPGQGLRLIYYSQIVNDFQKGDIAEGYSVSREKKESFPLTVTSAQKNPTAFYLCASSISNMAGSYNEQFFGPGTRLTVL.